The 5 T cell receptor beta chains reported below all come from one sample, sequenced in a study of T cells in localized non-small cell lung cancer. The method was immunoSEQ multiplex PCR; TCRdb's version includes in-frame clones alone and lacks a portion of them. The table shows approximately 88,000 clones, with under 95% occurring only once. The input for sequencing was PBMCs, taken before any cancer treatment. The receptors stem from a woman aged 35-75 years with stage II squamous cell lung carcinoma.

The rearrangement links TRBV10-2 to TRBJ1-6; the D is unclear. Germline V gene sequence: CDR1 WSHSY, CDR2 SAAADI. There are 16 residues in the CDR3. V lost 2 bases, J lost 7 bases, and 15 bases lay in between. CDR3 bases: TGCGCCAGCAGTGAGGAGACGGGCCCCGCGAATTCACCCCTCCACTTT. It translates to CASSEETGPANSPLHF.

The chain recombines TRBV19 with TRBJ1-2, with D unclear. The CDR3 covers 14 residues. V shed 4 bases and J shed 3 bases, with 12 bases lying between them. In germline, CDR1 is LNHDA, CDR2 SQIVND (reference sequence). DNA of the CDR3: TGTGCCAGTAGTAGACCGACGGACGACTATGGCTACACCTTC. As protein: CASSRPTDDYGYTF.

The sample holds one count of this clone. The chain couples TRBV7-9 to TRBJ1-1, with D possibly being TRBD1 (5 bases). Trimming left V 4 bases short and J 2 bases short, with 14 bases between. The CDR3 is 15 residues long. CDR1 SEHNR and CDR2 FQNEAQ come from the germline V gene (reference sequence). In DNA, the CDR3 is TGTGCCAGCAGCTCCAGGGCAGACGATAACACTGAAGCTTTCTTT. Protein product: CASSSRADDNTEAFF.

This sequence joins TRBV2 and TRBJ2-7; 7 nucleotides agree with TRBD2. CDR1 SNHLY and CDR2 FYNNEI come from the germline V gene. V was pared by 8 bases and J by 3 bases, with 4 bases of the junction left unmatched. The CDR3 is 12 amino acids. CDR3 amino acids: CASSPGGYEQYF. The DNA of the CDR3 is TGTGCCAGCTCCCCGGGGGGCTACGAGCAGTACTTC.

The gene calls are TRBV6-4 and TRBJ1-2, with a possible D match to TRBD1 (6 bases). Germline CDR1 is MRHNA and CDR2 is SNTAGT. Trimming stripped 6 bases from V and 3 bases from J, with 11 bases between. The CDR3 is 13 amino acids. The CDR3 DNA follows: TGTGCCAGCAGCGAAAGGGGGGACTATGGCTACACCTTC. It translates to CASSERGDYGYTF.